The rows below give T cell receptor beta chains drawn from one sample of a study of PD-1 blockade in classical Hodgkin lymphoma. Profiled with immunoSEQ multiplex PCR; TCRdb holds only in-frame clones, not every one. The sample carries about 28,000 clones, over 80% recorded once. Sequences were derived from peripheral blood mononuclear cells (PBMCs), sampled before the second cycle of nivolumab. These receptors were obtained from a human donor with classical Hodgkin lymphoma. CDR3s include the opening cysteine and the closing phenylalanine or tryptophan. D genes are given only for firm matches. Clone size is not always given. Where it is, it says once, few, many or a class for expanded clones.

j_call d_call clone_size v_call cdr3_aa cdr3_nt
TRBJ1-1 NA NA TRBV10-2 CASSSPGALNTEAFF TGCGCCAGCAGTTCACCTGGGGCCCTGAACACTGAAGCTTTCTTT
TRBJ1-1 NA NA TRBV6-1 CASSRDSGWTF TGTGCCAGCAGCCGCGACTCAGGGTGGACTTTT
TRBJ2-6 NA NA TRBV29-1 CSVEGGSGANVLTF TGCAGCGTCGAGGGGGGTAGTGGGGCCAACGTCCTGACTTTC
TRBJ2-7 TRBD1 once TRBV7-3 CASSQTGNHEQYF TGTGCCAGCAGCCAGACAGGGAACCACGAGCAGTACTTC
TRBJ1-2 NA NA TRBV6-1 CASSRDGANYGYTF TGTGCCAGCAGCCGGGACGGGGCTAACTATGGCTACACCTTC
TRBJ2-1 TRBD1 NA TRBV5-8 CASSWDSSSYNEQFF TGTGCCAGCAGCTGGGACAGCAGCTCCTACAATGAGCAGTTCTTC
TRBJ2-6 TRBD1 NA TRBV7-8 CASSSGQGYSGANVLTF TGTGCCAGCAGCTCGGGACAGGGATACTCTGGGGCCAACGTCCTGACTTTC
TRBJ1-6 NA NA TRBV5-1 CASSLAGTTDSPLHF TGCGCCAGCAGCTTGGCCGGGACAACAGATTCACCCCTCCACTTT
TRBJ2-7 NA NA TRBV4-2 CASSQELGIYEQYF TGTGCCAGCAGCCAAGAGCTGGGGATCTACGAGCAGTACTTC
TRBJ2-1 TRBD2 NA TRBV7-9 CASSLENGGGSSYNEQFF TGTGCCAGCAGCTTAGAAAACGGCGGGGGTAGCTCCTACAATGAGCAGTTCTTC
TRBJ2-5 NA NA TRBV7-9 CASSSLTTQYF TGTGCCAGCAGCTCGCTTACAACCCAGTACTTC
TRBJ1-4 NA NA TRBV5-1 CASSPAPTNEKLFF TGCGCCAGCAGCCCAGCCCCAACTAATGAAAAACTGTTTTTT
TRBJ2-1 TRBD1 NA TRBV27 CASSGDRARGSYNEQFF TGTGCCAGCAGTGGGGACAGGGCGAGGGGCTCCTACAATGAGCAGTTCTTC
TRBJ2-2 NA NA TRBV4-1 CASSPEGTGELFF TGCGCCAGCAGCCCGGAAGGGACCGGGGAGCTGTTTTTT
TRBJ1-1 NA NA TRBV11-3 CASSLGGLNTEAFF TGTGCCAGCAGCTTAGGGGGACTGAACACTGAAGCTTTCTTT
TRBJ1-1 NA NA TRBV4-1 CASSQIGGGTEAFF TGCGCCAGCAGCCAAATTGGGGGGGGCACTGAAGCTTTCTTT
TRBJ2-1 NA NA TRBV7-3 CASSQGGGMAPYNEQFF TGTGCCAGCAGCCAAGGGGGCGGGATGGCGCCCTACAATGAGCAGTTCTTC
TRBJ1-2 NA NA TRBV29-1 CSAPIGAGYTF TGCAGCGCCCCGATTGGGGCCGGCTACACCTTC
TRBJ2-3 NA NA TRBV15 CATSRGFSATDTQYF TGTGCCACCAGCAGAGGCTTTTCTGCCACAGATACGCAGTATTTT
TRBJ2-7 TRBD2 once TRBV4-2 CASSPTSVDEQYF TGTGCCAGCAGCCCCACTAGCGTTGACGAGCAGTACTTC
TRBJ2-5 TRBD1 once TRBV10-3 CAISRAGGEETQYF TGTGCCATCAGTCGGGCAGGGGGTGAGGAGACCCAGTACTTC